The 24 T cell receptor beta chains listed next were all sequenced from one sample in a study of molecular identifiers for immune sequencing clone quantification listed by TCRdb under 2018. Libraries were built with PCR. Reads for this sample came from a NextSeq 500. The public reads were reanalyzed by TCRdb: fastp trimming at Q25, MiXCR alignment, in-frame beta chains only. Entries are consolidated by CDR3 protein sequence, retaining the most common genes and DNA. This sample has approximately 590,000 distinct CDR3 sequences in its table, and 25% of those were observed once. Of the sample, around 0.78% falls within the top ten clones. Sequences were obtained from naive CD8+ T cells from blood, with Jurkat cell RNA spiked in. What the cell subset or site label conveys for this sample: FACS-sorted CD8+CD4-CCR7+CD45RA+ naive T cells. The receptors derive from a human donor in good health. Some libraries in this study had Jurkat cell RNA spiked in.

This clonotype has only a few counts. The DNA for the CDR3 is TGTGCCAGTAGTCAGGACGGCGTGGAGCGGTCCTACGAGCAGTACTTC. This gives the protein CASSQDGVERSYEQYF. The chain carries TRBV19 and TRBJ2-7, with D perhaps matching TRBD2 (5 bases). V lost 5 bases, J lost 1 base, and 18 bases lay in between. The germline V gene encodes CDR1 LNHDA and CDR2 SQIVND (reference sequence). The CDR3 runs to 16 residues. The variable domain in full, with the rest retrieved from reference TRBV19 and TRBJ2-7, is DGGITQSPKYLFRKEGQNVTLSCEQNLNHDAMYWYRQDPGQGLRLIYYSQIVNDFQKGDIAEGYSVSREKKESFPLTVTSAQKNPTAFYLCASSQDGVERSYEQYFGPGTRLTVT.

This clonotype was counted ten times or more. The V gene is TRBV6-5, the J gene TRBJ2-1, with 8 positions matching TRBD1. The germline V gene encodes CDR1 MNHEY and CDR2 SVGAGI. The CDR3 has 15 amino acids. V was pared by 1 base and J by 7 bases, with 6 bases of the junction left unmatched. CDR3 nucleotide sequence: TGTGCCAGCAGTTACTACCAGGGGGCGGGGAATGAGCAGTTCTTC. It encodes CASSYYQGAGNEQFF.

This chain joins TRBV6-5 and TRBJ2-7; D may be TRBD1 (5 bases). CDR1 is MNHEY and CDR2 is SVGAGI in the germline V gene. CDR3 length: 14 residues. Trimming stripped 5 bases from V and 7 bases from J, with 18 bases between. The CDR3, as DNA: TGTGCCAGCAGTCATTCAAGCAGGGCAGAGGAGCAGTACTTC. Translating gives CASSHSSRAEEQYF.

This clonotype turned up a few times. The rearrangement uses TRBV2 and TRBJ2-7; D unresolved. This CDR3 region has 10 residues. V was trimmed by 4 bases and J by 12 bases, leaving 10 bases between them. Looked up from germline, CDR1 is SNHLY and CDR2 is FYNNEI. The CDR3 region is CASSGEEPYF. In nucleotides, the CDR3 is TGTGCCAGCAGTGGTGAAGAACCGTACTTC.

There are many counts of this clonotype. The gene calls are TRBV30 and TRBJ1-1; the match to TRBD1 covers 8 bases. The germline V gene encodes CDR1 GTSNPN and CDR2 SVGIG (reference sequence). CDR3 size: 12 residues. V lost 7 bases, J lost 7 bases, and 8 bases stayed unmatched. The CDR3 protein is CASQGQEIEAFF. DNA for the CDR3: TGTGCCTCCCAGGGACAGGAAATTGAAGCTTTCTTT.

The chain joins TRBV13 to TRBJ2-7, with a possible D match to TRBD1 (6 bases). The CDR3 runs to 17 residues. Between the trimmed V and J ends, which lost 4 bases and 7 bases, there was a span of 26 bases. The V gene's germline CDR1 is PRHDT and CDR2 FYEKMQ (reference sequence). CDR3 region: CASSWSGEKYGLGEQYF. The CDR3 DNA reads TGTGCCAGCAGCTGGTCAGGGGAGAAATATGGATTGGGAGAGCAGTACTTC.

This clonotype was recorded at least ten times. This chain uses TRBV2 with TRBJ2-3, with 7 bases fitting TRBD1. J was trimmed by 5 bases and V by 9 bases; bases with no gene match: 8. Germline values: CDR1 SNHLY, CDR2 FYNNEI. This CDR3 has 13 residues. The CDR3 here is CASTTGMKDTQYF. CDR3 sequence (DNA): TGTGCCAGTACGACAGGGATGAAAGATACGCAGTATTTT.

A few counts support this clonotype. The V gene is TRBV7-2, the J gene TRBJ2-1; D ambiguous. The V gene's germline CDR1 is SGHTA and CDR2 FQGNSA. There are 12 residues in the CDR3. V was clipped by 3 bases and J by 8 bases, with 8 bases between them. CDR3 protein: CASSFLAYEQFF. In DNA form, the CDR3 reads TGTGCCAGCAGCTTCTTGGCCTATGAGCAGTTCTTC.

The chain has TRBV27 and TRBJ2-1; 10 nucleotides align to TRBD2. Losses at the gene ends were 4 bases for V and 4 bases for J; bases not matched to a gene: 19. This CDR3 is built from 20 residues. The germline gives CDR1 MNHEY, CDR2 SMNVEV (reference sequence). CDR3 sequence (DNA): TGTGCCAGCAGTTACATACCGCTAGCGGGAGAGCACGGGGCGTACAATGAGCAGTTCTTC. Its protein is CASSYIPLAGEHGAYNEQFF.

This clonotype was seen a few times. This sequence joins TRBV19 and TRBJ2-7; D is perhaps TRBD1 (5 bases). V lost 5 bases and J 0 bases, leaving 8 bases between the germline ends. From germline, CDR1 is LNHDA and CDR2 SQIVND (reference sequence). The CDR3 covers 13 residues. CDR3 nucleotides: TGTGCCAGTAGTGGGGCCCTCTCCTACGAGCAGTACTTC. This codes for CASSGALSYEQYF. The full variable domain, in which reference TRBV19 and TRBJ2-7 provide the parts outside the CDR3, is DGGITQSPKYLFRKEGQNVTLSCEQNLNHDAMYWYRQDPGQGLRLIYYSQIVNDFQKGDIAEGYSVSREKKESFPLTVTSAQKNPTAFYLCASSGALSYEQYFGPGTRLTVT.

This clonotype was detected ten times or more. The chain joins TRBV5-6 to TRBJ1-1; a weak D match, TRBD1 (5 bases). The CDR3 totals 19 residues. Germline CDR1 is SGHDT and CDR2 is YYEEEE. Trimming shortened V by 4 bases and J by 0 bases, and 25 bases separated the two germline ends. The CDR3 region is CASSLYTRDSQSMNTEAFF. CDR3 DNA sequence: TGTGCCAGCAGCCTATATACCCGGGACTCTCAATCGATGAACACTGAAGCTTTCTTT.

This clonotype was seen many times. This chain connects TRBV6-5 to TRBJ2-3; D may match TRBD1 or TRBD2 (5 bases each). Trimming left V 1 base short and J 3 bases short, with 11 bases between. Germline V gene data show CDR1 as MNHEY and CDR2 as SVGAGI. The CDR3 extends over 15 amino acids. The CDR3 DNA reads as TGTGCCAGCAGTTACTTTCCGGGGCCGACAGATACGCAGTATTTT. It codes for CASSYFPGPTDTQYF.

The chain joins TRBV5-6 to TRBJ1-5; maybe TRBD1 (6 bases). Per the germline V gene, CDR1 is SGHDT and CDR2 is YYEEEE. This CDR3 has 15 residues. Between the trimmed V and J ends, which lost 4 bases and 1 base, there was a span of 12 bases. Written as DNA, the CDR3 is TGTGCCAGCAGCCAGGCGGGGGCGAGCAATCAGCCCCAGCATTTT. Translating it yields CASSQAGASNQPQHF. Variable domain in full (rest from reference TRBV5-6 and TRBJ1-5): DAGVTQSPTHLIKTRGQQVTLRCSPKSGHDTVSWYQQALGQGPQFIFQYYEEEERQRGNFPDRFSGHQFPNYSSELNVNALLLGDSALYLCASSQAGASNQPQHFGDGTRLSIL.

This clonotype has only a few counts. The chain employs TRBV10-3 and TRBJ1-1; perhaps TRBD1 as D (5 bases). CDR1 is ENHRY and CDR2 is SYGVKD in the germline V gene. The CDR3 length is 11 residues. Between the trimmed V and J ends, which lost 11 bases and 4 bases, there was a span of 11 bases. The DNA for the CDR3 is TGTGCCCTGAGGGACGGCACTGAAGCTTTCTTT. Translation gives CALRDGTEAFF.

The chain has TRBV11-2 and TRBJ2-5; D uncertain. Germline CDR1 SGHAT, CDR2 FQNNGV. V was cut by 5 bases and J by 0 bases, with 10 bases left in between. The CDR3 has 14 residues. The CDR3 DNA reads TGTGCCAGCAGCGGGAAAACAAACCAAGAGACCCAGTACTTC. Encoded protein: CASSGKTNQETQYF.

This clonotype has just a few counts. The V gene is TRBV30, the J gene TRBJ2-1; 8 bases are shared with TRBD2. CDR1 is GTSNPN and CDR2 is SVGIG in the germline V gene (reference sequence). Trimming at V came to 4 bases and at J to 6 bases, leaving 5 bases not matched to a gene. There are 13 residues in the CDR3. This CDR3 is CAWTLAGGNEQFF. CDR3 nucleotides: TGTGCCTGGACCCTAGCGGGTGGCAATGAGCAGTTCTTC.

This clonotype was observed a few times. This may arise from a read error, as a much more abundant clone is one base away. V and J are TRBV7-2 and TRBJ2-7; 9 bases are shared with TRBD2. The CDR3 covers 14 residues. V lost 3 bases to trimming and J lost 2 bases; unmatched junction nucleotides: 2. Germline CDR1 and CDR2: SGHTA and FQGNSA. The CDR3 sequence is CASSFTSGPYEQYF. The CDR3, as DNA: TGTGCCAGCAGCTTTACTAGCGGGCCCTACGAGCAGTACTTC.

In the case of this clonotype: Germline is not matched at one junction end, which may reflect a read error. V gene TRBV7-9 combines with J gene TRBJ2-3; D remains unclear. Germline V gene lookup returns CDR1 SEHNR and CDR2 FQNEAQ (reference sequence). This CDR3 region has 13 residues. CDR3 nucleotide sequence: TGTGCCAGCGGCTTAGCCCCTATAGATACGCAGTATTTT. This translates into CASGLAPIDTQYF. The full variable domain, in which reference TRBV7-9 and TRBJ2-3 provide the parts outside the CDR3, is DTGVSQNPRHKITKRGQNVTFRCDPISEHNRLYWYRQTLGQGPEFLTYFQNEAQLEKSRLLSDRFSAERPKGSFSTLEIQRTEQGDSAMYLCASGLAPIDTQYFGPGTRLTVL.

Concerning this clonotype: This may stem from a read error, because a much larger clone lies one nucleotide away. V usage is TRBV10-3 and J usage is TRBJ2-7, with D uncertain. Germline CDR1 reads ENHRY; CDR2 reads SYGVKD. This CDR3 comprises 14 residues. The CDR3 sequence: CAVSEPYRVYEQYF. CDR3 DNA sequence: TGTGCCGTCAGTGAGCCTTACCGCGTCTACGAGCAGTACTTC.

To note about this clonotype: This could be a read error, since a much larger clone is one nucleotide away. V gene TRBV7-2 combines with J gene TRBJ2-1; D may be TRBD2 (6 bases). Germline CDR1 and CDR2: SGHTA and FQGNSA. V was pared by 5 bases and J by 5 bases, with 19 bases between. The CDR3 length is 16 residues. The CDR3 region has the DNA TGTGCCAGCAGCACAGGAGGGTCTTGGACGGACAATGAGCAGTTCTTC. It yields the protein CASSTGGSWTDNEQFF.

This clonotype has just a few counts. This chain connects TRBV20-1 to TRBJ2-7, with 10 bases aligning to TRBD1. Germline V CDR1 and CDR2: DFQATT, SNEGSKA (reference sequence). There are 16 residues in the CDR3. The junction had 9 bases not matched to a gene; V was cut back by 2 bases and J by 2 bases. The CDR3 DNA follows: TGCAGTGCTAGAATCAACCCGGGACAGGGGACCTACGAGCAGTACTTC. It codes for CSARINPGQGTYEQYF.

This clonotype was seen at least ten times. The J gene is TRBJ1-2, the V gene TRBV20-1, with 7 bases lining up with TRBD1. Germline trimming cut 0 bases from V and 4 bases from J; bases unmatched to any gene: 17. CDR1 DFQATT and CDR2 SNEGSKA come from the germline V gene (reference sequence). This CDR3 has 18 amino acids. DNA of the CDR3: TGCAGTGCTAGAGATCGGTTAACAGGGGACCCAATCGGCTATGGCTACACCTTC. This sequence encodes CSARDRLTGDPIGYGYTF.

The V call is TRBV4-3, the J call TRBJ2-1; D is ambiguous. Germline CDR1 reads LGHNA; CDR2 reads YSLEER. V gave up 0 bases and J gave up 0 bases, with 9 bases separating them. This CDR3 spans 16 amino acids. The DNA for the CDR3 is TGCGCCAGCAGCCAAGATTCAGCGAGCTCCTACAATGAGCAGTTCTTC. Translated, it gives CASSQDSASSYNEQFF.

This chain joins TRBV27 and TRBJ2-3; D is unclear. Trimming took off 3 bases at V and 4 bases at J, with 11 bases between the two ends. The CDR3 has 14 residues. Germline-derived CDR1 and CDR2 are MNHEY and SMNVEV (reference sequence). Written as DNA, the CDR3 is TGTGCCAGCAGTTTCGGCCGCCCCCCAGATACGCAGTATTTT. Its translation: CASSFGRPPDTQYF.